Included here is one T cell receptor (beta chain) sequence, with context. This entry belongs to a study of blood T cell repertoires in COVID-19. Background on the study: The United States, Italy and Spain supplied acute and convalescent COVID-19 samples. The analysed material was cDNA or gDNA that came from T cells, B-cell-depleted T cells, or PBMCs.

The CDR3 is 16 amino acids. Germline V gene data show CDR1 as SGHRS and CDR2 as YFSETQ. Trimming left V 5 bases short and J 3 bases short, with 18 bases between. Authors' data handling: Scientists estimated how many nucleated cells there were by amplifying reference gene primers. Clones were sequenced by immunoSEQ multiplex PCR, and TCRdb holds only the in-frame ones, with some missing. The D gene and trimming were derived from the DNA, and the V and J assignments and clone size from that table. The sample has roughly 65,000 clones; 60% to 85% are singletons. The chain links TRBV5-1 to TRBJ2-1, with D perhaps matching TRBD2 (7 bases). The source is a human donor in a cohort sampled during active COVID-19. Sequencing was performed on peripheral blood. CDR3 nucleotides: TGCGCCAGCAGAACTGGAGGCGGGGGCTACTACAATGAGCAGTTCTTC. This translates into CASRTGGGGYYNEQFF.